Listed below are T cell receptor beta chains from one sample, sequenced in a study of spatial heterogeneity in lung cancer. TCRdb reanalysed the 5' RACE reads using MiXCR and keeps one entry per CDR3 protein. The table includes 9,100 or so distinct CDR3 sequences, around 51% detected once. Specimen: lung tumor tissue, collected at surgery. All receptors derive from a female donor with early-stage non-small cell lung cancer. The CDR3 runs from the conserved cysteine through the conserved F or W. A D gene is named only where the DNA matches it firmly. Rows may omit the clone size; those that give it use once, few, many or a size class.

d_gene: TRBD1; j_gene: TRBJ1-5; v_gene: TRBV29-1; abundance: -; CDR3nt: TGCAGCGTTACCGCAGGGGGCGTAGGCAATCAGCCCCAGCATTTT; CDR3aa: CSVTAGGVGNQPQHF
d_gene: -; j_gene: TRBJ1-2; v_gene: TRBV4-1; abundance: -; CDR3nt: TGCGCCAGCAGCCCAGGTGGGGTACGGCCCCTTGGCTACACCTTC; CDR3aa: CASSPGGVRPLGYTF
d_gene: -; j_gene: TRBJ2-5; v_gene: TRBV7-9; abundance: -; CDR3nt: TGTGCCAGCAGCTTAGTACGAGAGACCCAGTACTTC; CDR3aa: CASSLVRETQYF
d_gene: -; j_gene: TRBJ2-1; v_gene: TRBV2; abundance: -; CDR3nt: TGTGCCAGCAGGAGATTGTGGGGGGACGACAATGAGCAGTTCTTC; CDR3aa: CASRRLWGDDNEQFF
d_gene: -; j_gene: TRBJ1-2; v_gene: TRBV2; abundance: few; CDR3nt: TGTGCCACCGGGACCGATGCTAACTATGGCTACACCTTC; CDR3aa: CATGTDANYGYTF
d_gene: -; j_gene: TRBJ1-2; v_gene: TRBV7-9; abundance: -; CDR3nt: TGTGCCAGCAGCCAGACCCGACGGACCTCTGATGGCTACACCTTC; CDR3aa: CASSQTRRTSDGYTF
d_gene: TRBD1; j_gene: TRBJ1-1; v_gene: TRBV5-6; abundance: -; CDR3nt: TGTGCCAGCAGTATCCAAGGGGGCGCTTCGTCCACTGAAGCTTTCTTT; CDR3aa: CASSIQGGASSTEAFF
d_gene: -; j_gene: TRBJ1-6; v_gene: TRBV18; abundance: -; CDR3nt: TGTGCCAGCTCACTTTTGACGGGTAATTTAATCCATTCACCCCTCCACTTT; CDR3aa: CASSLLTGNLIHSPLHF
d_gene: -; j_gene: TRBJ2-5; v_gene: TRBV6-1; abundance: few; CDR3nt: TGTGCCACCCATTGGACCTTGACCCAGTACTTC; CDR3aa: CATHWTLTQYF
d_gene: -; j_gene: TRBJ1-1; v_gene: TRBV12-3/TRBV12-4; abundance: -; CDR3nt: TGTGCCAGCAGTTTATTTATGGGGGCAGGGACTGAAGCTTTCTTT; CDR3aa: CASSLFMGAGTEAFF
d_gene: TRBD2; j_gene: TRBJ2-3; v_gene: TRBV5-5; abundance: -; CDR3nt: TGTGCCAGCAGCTTGGGACTAGCGGGGGGAGGCACAGATACGCAGTATTTT; CDR3aa: CASSLGLAGGGTDTQYF
d_gene: -; j_gene: TRBJ1-3; v_gene: TRBV29-1; abundance: -; CDR3nt: TGCAGCGTCGGTACAGACTCTGGAAACACCATATATTTT; CDR3aa: CSVGTDSGNTIYF
d_gene: TRBD2; j_gene: TRBJ2-7; v_gene: TRBV20-1; abundance: -; CDR3nt: TGCAGTGCTAAAGCGGGAGTTTACGAGCAGTACTTC; CDR3aa: CSAKAGVYEQYF